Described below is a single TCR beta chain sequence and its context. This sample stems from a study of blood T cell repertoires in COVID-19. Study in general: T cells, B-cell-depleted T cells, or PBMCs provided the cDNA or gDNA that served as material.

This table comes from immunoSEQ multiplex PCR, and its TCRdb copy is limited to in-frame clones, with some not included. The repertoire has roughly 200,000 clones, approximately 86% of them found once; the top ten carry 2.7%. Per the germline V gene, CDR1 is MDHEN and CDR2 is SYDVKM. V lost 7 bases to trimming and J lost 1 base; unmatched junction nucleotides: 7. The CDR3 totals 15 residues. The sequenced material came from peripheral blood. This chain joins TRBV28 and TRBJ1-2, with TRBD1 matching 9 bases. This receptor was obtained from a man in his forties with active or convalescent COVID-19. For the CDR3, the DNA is TGTGCCAGCAAGGACAGGGGAACCCGTAACTATGGCTACACCTTC. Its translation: CASKDRGTRNYGYTF.